This TCR beta chain is from a study of cytomegalovirus exposure and HLA in healthy donors. The donors were members of the validation cohort comprising about 120 subjects, separate from the approximately 670-subject first cohort. TCRdb keeps only in-frame clones here, not all; method: immunoSEQ multiplex PCR. The sample lists about 49,000 clones, 85% to 95% seen once, with less than 9.5% in the top ten. General observations from the study: The finding came from a later analysis; first-cohort TCR clusters tended to co-occur in the 95 to 150 validation repertoires. Associated with cytomegalovirus, according to the listing, were 150 to 200 TCR beta chains. Many donors shared some public TCRs, even though most TCR sequences were rare.

Details on this clone: The antigen remains undetermined.

The TCR comes from a woman younger than 35 in good health and CMV-seropositive. The sequenced sample consisted of PBMCs.

CDR3 DNA sequence: TGTGCCAGCAGGGCCCGGGTAAACTATGGCTACACCTTC. This gives the protein CASRARVNYGYTF. The gene calls are TRBV27 and TRBJ1-2; no clear D. The ends were cut back, 6 bases at V and 2 bases at J, with 10 bases in the middle. Per the germline V gene, CDR1 is MNHEY and CDR2 is SMNVEV (reference sequence). The CDR3 extends over 13 amino acids.